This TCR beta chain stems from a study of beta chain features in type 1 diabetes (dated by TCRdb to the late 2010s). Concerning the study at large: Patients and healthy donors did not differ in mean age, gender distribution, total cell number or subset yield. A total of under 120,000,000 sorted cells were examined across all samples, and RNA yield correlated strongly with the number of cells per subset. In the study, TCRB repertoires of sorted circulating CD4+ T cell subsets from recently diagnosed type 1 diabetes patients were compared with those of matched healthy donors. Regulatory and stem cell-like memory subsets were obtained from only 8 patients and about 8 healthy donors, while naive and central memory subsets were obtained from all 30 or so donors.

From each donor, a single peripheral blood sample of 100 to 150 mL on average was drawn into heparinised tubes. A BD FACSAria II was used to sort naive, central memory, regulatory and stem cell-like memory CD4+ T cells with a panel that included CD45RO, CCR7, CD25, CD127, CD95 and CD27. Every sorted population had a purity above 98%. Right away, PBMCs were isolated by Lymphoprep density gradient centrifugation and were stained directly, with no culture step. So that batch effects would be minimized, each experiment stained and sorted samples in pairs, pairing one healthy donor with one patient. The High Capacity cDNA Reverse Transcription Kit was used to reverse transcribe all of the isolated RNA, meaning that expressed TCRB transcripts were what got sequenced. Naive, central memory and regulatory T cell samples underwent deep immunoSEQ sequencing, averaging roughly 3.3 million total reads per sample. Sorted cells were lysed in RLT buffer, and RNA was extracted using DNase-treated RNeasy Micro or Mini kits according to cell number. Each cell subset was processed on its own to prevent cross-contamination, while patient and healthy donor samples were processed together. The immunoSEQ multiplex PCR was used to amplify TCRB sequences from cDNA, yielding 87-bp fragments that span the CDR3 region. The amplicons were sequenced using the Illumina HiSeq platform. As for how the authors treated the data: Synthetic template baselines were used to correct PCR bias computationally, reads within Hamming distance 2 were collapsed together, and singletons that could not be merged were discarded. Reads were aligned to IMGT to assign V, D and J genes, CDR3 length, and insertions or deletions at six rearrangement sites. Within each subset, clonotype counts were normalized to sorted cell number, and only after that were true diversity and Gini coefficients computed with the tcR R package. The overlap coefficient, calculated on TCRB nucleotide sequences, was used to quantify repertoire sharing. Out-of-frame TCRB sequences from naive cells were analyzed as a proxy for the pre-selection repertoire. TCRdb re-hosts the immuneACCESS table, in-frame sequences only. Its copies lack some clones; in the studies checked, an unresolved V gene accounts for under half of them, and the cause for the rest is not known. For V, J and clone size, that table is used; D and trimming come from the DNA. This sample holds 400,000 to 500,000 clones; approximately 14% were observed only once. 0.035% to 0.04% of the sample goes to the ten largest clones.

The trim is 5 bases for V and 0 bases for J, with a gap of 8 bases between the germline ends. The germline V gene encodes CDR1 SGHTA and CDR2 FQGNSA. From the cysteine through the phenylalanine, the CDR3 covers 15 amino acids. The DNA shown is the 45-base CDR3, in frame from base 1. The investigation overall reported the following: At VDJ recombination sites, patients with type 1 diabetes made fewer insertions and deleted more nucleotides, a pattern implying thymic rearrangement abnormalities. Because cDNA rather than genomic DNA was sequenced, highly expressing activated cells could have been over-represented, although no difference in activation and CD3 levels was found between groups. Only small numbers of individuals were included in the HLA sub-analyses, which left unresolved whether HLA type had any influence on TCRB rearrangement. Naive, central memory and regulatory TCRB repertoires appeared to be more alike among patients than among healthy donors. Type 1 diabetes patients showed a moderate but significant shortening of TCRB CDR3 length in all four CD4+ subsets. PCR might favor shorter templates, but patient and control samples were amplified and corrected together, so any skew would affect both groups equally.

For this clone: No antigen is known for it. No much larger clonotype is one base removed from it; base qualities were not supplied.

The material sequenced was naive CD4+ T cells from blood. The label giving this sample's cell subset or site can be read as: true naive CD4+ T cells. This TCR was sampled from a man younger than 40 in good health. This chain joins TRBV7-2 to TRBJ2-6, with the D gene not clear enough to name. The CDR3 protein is CASSAQSSGANVLTF. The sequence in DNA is TGTGCCAGCAGCGCACAGAGCTCTGGGGCCAACGTCCTGACTTTC.